These T cell receptor beta chains were read from a single sample in a study of blood T cells in healthy people across ages. MiXCR, run by TCRdb on the 5' RACE reads, gives a single entry per CDR3 protein. The table shows about 1,400,000 distinct CDR3 sequences, with around 59% occurring only once. Sequencing used blood. The source of these receptors is a man aged 18 to 29 in good health. CDR3s include the opening cysteine and the closing phenylalanine or tryptophan.

cdr3_aa j_call v_call
CASSLGGKNSPLHF TRBJ1-6 TRBV7-2
CSAVLDYHQETQYF TRBJ2-5 TRBV20-1
CASSQVSSGRADTQYF TRBJ2-3 TRBV3-1
CASRQDSDYEQYF NA TRBV6-5
CATSDFTANRDTQYF TRBJ2-3 TRBV24-1
CATSERQDLYEQYF TRBJ2-7 TRBV15
CASSQIGGTSYNEQFF TRBJ2-1 TRBV5-1
CASSSRYDEQYF TRBJ2-7 TRBV5-5
CASSLWSGTRETQYF TRBJ2-5 TRBV7-2
CASSSRLANIQYF TRBJ2-4 TRBV7-2
CATSDFLGETQYF TRBJ2-5 TRBV24-1
CASSVRELHNEQFF TRBJ2-1 TRBV5-1
CASSLWRGENEQFF TRBJ2-1 TRBV14
CASSQRQLSYGYTF TRBJ1-2 TRBV3-1
CASSLSGPGAQYEQYF TRBJ2-7 TRBV27
CASSQIQGDSNQPQHF TRBJ1-5 TRBV7-9
CASGHEGVSYEQYF TRBJ2-7 TRBV6-5
CSASPPSARTYNEQFF TRBJ2-1 TRBV20-1
CASSLASGMEEQFF TRBJ2-1 TRBV7-6
CASSLVGTGSTGELFF TRBJ2-2 TRBV7-2
CAIGGQGAFGELFF TRBJ2-2 TRBV10-3
CASSYSNQGVYNEQFF TRBJ2-1 TRBV6-2/TRBV6-3
CASSQRDRGGYEQYF NA TRBV4-2
CASGSRTSGRGEQYF NA TRBV2
CSVAGAERGYTF TRBJ1-2 TRBV29-1
CASSGTGGVGEKLFF TRBJ1-4 TRBV6-6
CAISGGLRDKRNTIYF TRBJ1-3 TRBV10-3
CASSLGSLNSPLHF TRBJ1-6 TRBV7-9
CAGTRVGESEQYF NA TRBV27
CASSPRARTYNEQFF TRBJ2-1 TRBV5-1
CASSLAGGGAEQYF NA TRBV4-1
CSAMGTQIYNEQFF TRBJ2-1 TRBV20-1
CASSSRPGGNTEAFF TRBJ1-1 TRBV27
CASSSRLAGVSGELFF TRBJ2-2 TRBV7-9
CSGTSGDQETQYF TRBJ2-5 TRBV20-1
CASSLAGVEEKLFF TRBJ1-4 TRBV7-8
CASSIEPGRQPQHF TRBJ1-5 TRBV5-1